The clone carrying this T cell receptor (beta chain) was detected once. Here immunoSEQ multiplex PCR was the method, and the copy in TCRdb shows in-frame clones only, minus some. In the table there are 200,000 or so clones, roughly nine tenths of which are singletons. The data were obtained in a study of control samples from healthy donors and cancer patients. The ends were cut back, 1 base at V and 0 bases at J, with 7 bases in the middle. This CDR3 spans 14 amino acids. The germline V gene has CDR1 SGHTA and CDR2 FQGTGA. This clonotype originated in a man between 25 and 39 years old in good health. The specimen was blood. The chain is built from TRBV7-3 and TRBJ2-7; D remains ambiguous. The CDR3 protein is CASSLSASSYEQYF. The CDR3 DNA is TGTGCCAGCAGCTTAAGCGCGAGCTCCTACGAGCAGTACTTC. The whole variable domain, filled in from reference TRBV7-3 and TRBJ2-7, reads GAGVSQTPSNKVTEKGKYVELRCDPISGHTALYWYRQSLGQGPEFLIYFQGTGAADDSGLPNDRFFAVRPEGSVSTLKIQRTERGDSAVYLCASSLSASSYEQYFGPGTRLTVT.